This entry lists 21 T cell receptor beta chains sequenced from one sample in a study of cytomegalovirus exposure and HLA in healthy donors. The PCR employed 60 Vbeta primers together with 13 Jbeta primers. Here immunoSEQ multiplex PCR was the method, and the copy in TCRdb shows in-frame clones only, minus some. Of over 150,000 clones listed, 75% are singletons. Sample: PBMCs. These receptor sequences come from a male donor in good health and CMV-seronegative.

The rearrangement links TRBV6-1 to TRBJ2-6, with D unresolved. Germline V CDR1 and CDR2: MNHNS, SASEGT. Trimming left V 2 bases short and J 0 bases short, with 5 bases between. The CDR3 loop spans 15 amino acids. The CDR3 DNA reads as TGTGCCAGCAGTGAATACGGCTCTGGGGCCAACGTCCTGACTTTC. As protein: CASSEYGSGANVLTF.

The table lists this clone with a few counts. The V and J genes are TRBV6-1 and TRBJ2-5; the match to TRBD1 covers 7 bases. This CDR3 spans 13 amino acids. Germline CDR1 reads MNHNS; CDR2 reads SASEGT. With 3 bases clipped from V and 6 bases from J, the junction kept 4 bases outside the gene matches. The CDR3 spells CASSDDRAQTQYF. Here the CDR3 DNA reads TGTGCCAGCAGTGACGACAGGGCGCAGACCCAGTACTTC.

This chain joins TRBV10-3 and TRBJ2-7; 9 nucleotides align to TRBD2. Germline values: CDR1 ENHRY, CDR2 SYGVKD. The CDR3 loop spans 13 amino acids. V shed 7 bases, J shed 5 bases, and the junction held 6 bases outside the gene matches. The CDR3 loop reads CAITRTSDDEQYF. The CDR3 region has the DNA TGTGCCATCACCCGGACTAGCGATGACGAGCAGTACTTC.

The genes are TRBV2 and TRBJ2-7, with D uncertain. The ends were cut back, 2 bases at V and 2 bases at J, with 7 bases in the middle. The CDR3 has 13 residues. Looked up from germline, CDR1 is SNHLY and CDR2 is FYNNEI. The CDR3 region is CASSEPVTYEQYF. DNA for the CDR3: TGTGCCAGCAGTGAACCAGTAACCTACGAGCAGTACTTC.

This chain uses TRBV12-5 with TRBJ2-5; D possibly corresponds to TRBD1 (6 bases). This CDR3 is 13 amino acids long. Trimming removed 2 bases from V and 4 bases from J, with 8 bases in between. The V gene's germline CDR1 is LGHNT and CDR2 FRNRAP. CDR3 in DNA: TGTGCTAGTGGTTTGCGAGGGGGAGAGACCCAGTACTTC. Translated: CASGLRGGETQYF.

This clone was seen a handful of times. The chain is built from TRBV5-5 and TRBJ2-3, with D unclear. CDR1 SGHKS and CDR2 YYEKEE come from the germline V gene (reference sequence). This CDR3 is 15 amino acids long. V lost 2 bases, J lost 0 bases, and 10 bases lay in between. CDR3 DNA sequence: TGTGCCAGCAGCTTTGGTGGCAGAAGCACAGATACGCAGTATTTT. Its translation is CASSFGGRSTDTQYF.

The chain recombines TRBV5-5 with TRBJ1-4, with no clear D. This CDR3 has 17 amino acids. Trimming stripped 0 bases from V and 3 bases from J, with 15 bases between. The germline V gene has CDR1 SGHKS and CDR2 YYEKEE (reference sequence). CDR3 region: CASSLGASIRSNEKLFF. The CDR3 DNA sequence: TGTGCCAGCAGCTTGGGGGCGTCAATTCGATCTAATGAAAAACTGTTTTTT. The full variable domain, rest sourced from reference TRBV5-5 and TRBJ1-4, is DAGVTQSPTHLIKTRGQQVTLRCSPISGHKSVSWYQQVLGQGPQFIFQYYEKEERGRGNFPDRFSARQFPNYSSELNVNALLLGDSALYLCASSLGASIRSNEKLFFGSGTQLSVL.

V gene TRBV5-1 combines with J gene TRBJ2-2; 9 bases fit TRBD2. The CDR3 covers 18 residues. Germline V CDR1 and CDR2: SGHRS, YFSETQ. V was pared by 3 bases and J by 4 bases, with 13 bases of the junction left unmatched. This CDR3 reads CASSSNRPGLAATGELFF. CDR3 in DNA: TGCGCCAGCAGCTCGAATCGTCCGGGACTAGCCGCCACCGGGGAGCTGTTTTTT.

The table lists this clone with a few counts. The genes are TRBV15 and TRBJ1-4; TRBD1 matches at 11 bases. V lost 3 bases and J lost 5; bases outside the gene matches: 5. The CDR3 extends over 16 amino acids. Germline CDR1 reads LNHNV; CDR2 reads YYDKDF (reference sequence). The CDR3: CATSSSRTGGNEKLFF. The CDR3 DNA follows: TGTGCCACCAGCAGCTCCCGGACAGGGGGCAATGAAAAACTGTTTTTT.

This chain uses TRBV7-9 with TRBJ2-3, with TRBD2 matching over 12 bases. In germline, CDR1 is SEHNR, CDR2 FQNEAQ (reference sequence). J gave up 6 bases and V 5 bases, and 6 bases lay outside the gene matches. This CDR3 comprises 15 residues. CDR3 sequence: CASSPGTSGLDTQYF. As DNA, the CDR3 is TGTGCCAGCAGCCCCGGGACTAGCGGGTTGGATACGCAGTATTTT.

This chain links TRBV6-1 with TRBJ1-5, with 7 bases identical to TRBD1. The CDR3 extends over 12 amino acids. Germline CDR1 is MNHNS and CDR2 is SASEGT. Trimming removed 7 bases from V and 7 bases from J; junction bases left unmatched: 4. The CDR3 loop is CASTRGKQPQHF. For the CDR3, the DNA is TGTGCCAGCACCAGGGGGAAACAGCCCCAGCATTTT.

CDR3 DNA: TGTGCCAGCAGTCAACAGACTAGCGGATACAATGAGCAGTTCTTC. This codes for CASSQQTSGYNEQFF. This rearrangement joins TRBV6-5 to TRBJ2-1, with 9 nucleotides matching TRBD2. The J segment lost 4 bases and the V segment lost 5 bases, leaving 6 bases of the junction unmatched. The CDR3 length is 15 residues. Germline-derived CDR1 and CDR2 are MNHEY and SVGAGI.

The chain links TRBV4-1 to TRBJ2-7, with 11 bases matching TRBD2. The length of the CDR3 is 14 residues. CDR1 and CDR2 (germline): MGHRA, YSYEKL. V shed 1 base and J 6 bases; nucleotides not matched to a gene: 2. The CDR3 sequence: CASSQGLAGGEQYF. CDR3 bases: TGCGCCAGCAGCCAAGGGCTAGCGGGAGGCGAGCAGTACTTC.

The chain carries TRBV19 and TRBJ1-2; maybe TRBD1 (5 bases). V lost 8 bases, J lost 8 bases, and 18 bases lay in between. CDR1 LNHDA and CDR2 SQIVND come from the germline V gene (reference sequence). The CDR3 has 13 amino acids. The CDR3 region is CASGRQSINGYTF. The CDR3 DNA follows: TGTGCCAGTGGAAGACAGTCTATAAACGGCTACACCTTC. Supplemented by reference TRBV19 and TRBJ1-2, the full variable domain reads DGGITQSPKYLFRKEGQNVTLSCEQNLNHDAMYWYRQDPGQGLRLIYYSQIVNDFQKGDIAEGYSVSREKKESFPLTVTSAQKNPTAFYLCASGRQSINGYTFGSGTRLTVV.

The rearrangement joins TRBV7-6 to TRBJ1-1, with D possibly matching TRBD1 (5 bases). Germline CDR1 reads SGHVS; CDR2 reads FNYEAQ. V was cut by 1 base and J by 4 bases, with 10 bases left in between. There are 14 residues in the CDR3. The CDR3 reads CASSLGGGGTEAFF. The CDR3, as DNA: TGTGCCAGCAGCTTAGGGGGCGGGGGCACTGAAGCTTTCTTT. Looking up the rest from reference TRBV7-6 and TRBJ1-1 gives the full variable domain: GAGVSQSPRYKVTKRGQDVALRCDPISGHVSLYWYRQALGQGPEFLTYFNYEAQQDKSGLPNDRFSAERPEGSISTLTIQRTEQRDSAMYRCASSLGGGGTEAFFGQGTRLTVV.

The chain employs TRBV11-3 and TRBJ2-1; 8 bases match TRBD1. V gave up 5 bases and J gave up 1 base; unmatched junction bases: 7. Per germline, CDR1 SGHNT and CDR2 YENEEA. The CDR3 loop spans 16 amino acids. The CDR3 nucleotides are TGTGCCAGCAGCCATAGACAGGGGCGATCCTACAATGAGCAGTTCTTC. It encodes CASSHRQGRSYNEQFF.

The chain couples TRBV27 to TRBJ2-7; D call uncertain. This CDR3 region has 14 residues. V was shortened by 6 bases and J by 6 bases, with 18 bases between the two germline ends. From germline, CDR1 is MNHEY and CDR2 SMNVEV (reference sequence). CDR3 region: CASSTLVRFGEQYF. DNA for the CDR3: TGTGCCAGCAGCACCCTCGTTCGGTTTGGCGAGCAGTACTTC.

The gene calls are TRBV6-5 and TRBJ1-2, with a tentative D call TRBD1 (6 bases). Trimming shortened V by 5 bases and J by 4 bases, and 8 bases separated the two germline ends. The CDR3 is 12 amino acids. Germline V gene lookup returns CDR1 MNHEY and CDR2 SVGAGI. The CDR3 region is CASSDRFYGYTF. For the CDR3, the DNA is TGTGCCAGCAGTGACAGGTTCTATGGCTACACCTTC.

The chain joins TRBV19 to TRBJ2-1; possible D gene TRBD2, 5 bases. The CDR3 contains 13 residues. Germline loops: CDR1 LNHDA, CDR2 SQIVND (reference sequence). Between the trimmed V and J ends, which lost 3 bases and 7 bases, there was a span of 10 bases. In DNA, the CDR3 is TGTGCCAGTAGTATTGGGCGGGTAAATGAGCAGTTCTTC. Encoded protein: CASSIGRVNEQFF.

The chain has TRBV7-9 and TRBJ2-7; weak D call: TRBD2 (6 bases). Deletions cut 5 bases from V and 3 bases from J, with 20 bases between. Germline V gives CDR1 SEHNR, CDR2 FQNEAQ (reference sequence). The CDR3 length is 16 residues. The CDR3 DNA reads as TGTGCCAGCAGCCTCGCCGGGGGAGACCGGGTCTACGAGCAGTACTTC. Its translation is CASSLAGGDRVYEQYF.

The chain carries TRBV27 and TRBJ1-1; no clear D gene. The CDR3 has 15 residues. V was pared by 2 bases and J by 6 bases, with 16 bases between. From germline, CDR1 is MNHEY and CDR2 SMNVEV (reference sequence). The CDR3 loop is CASSLIPGLSAEAFF. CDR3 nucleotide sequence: TGTGCCAGCAGTTTAATCCCTGGACTTAGCGCTGAAGCTTTCTTT.